What follows are 31 T cell receptor beta chains derived from one specimen sequenced in a study of identical twins. One entry per CDR3 protein, called by TCRdb with MiXCR from the 5' RACE reads. The sample lists some 300,000 distinct CDR3 sequences; roughly an eighth were seen once. The data were also submitted as part of a second study, on yellow fever vaccine responses in identical twins.

The sample was CD8+ T cells sorted from blood. The receptors were gathered from a woman younger than 30 in good health.

This clonotype has a handful of counts. The rearrangement joins TRBV11-3 to TRBJ2-2; D is unresolved. The CDR3 spans 14 residues. Deletions cut 3 bases from V and 3 bases from J, with 8 bases between. Germline CDR1 SGHNT, CDR2 YENEEA. The CDR3 loop is CASSFSLYTGELFF. The CDR3 DNA reads TGTGCCAGCAGCTTCTCCCTTTACACCGGGGAGCTGTTTTTT.

The chain couples TRBV28 to TRBJ2-3; TRBD2 matches 8 bases. Germline loops: CDR1 MDHEN, CDR2 SYDVKM. The CDR3 sequence is 16 residues long. The junction had 5 bases not matched to a gene; V was cut back by 3 bases and J by 0 bases. The CDR3 DNA sequence: TGTGCCAGCAGTTTGTTCGCGGGAGGAAGCACAGATACGCAGTATTTT. Translating gives CASSLFAGGSTDTQYF.

This clonotype was observed a few times. This chain joins TRBV4-1 and TRBJ2-3; D is unclear. V lost 4 bases, J lost 4 bases, and 6 bases lay in between. The CDR3 has 12 residues. Germline loops: CDR1 MGHRA, CDR2 YSYEKL. Written as DNA, the CDR3 is TGCGCCAGCAGCCGTCAAGCAGATACGCAGTATTTT. This gives the protein CASSRQADTQYF.

The CDR3 DNA reads TGTGCCAGGGGCCCCGGAGTCCTCGGCGGGGAGCTGTTTTTT. This translates into CARGPGVLGGELFF. The V and J genes are TRBV5-5 and TRBJ2-2; D ambiguous. The CDR3 totals 14 residues. V lost 8 bases and J 7 bases, leaving 18 bases between the germline ends. In germline, CDR1 is SGHKS, CDR2 YYEKEE (reference sequence). The whole variable domain, remainder taken from reference TRBV5-5 and TRBJ2-2, is DAGVTQSPTHLIKTRGQQVTLRCSPISGHKSVSWYQQVLGQGPQFIFQYYEKEERGRGNFPDRFSARQFPNYSSELNVNALLLGDSALYLCARGPGVLGGELFFGEGSRLTVL.

The table lists this clonotype with a few counts. The J gene is TRBJ2-7, the V gene TRBV27, with D uncertain. Germline CDR1 reads MNHEY; CDR2 reads SMNVEV (reference sequence). Trimming cost V 5 bases and J 2 bases, with 13 bases left between them. The CDR3 totals 14 residues. Written as DNA, the CDR3 is TGTGCCAGCAGTACCGGGCCACCACCCTACGAGCAGTACGTC. This translates into CASSTGPPPYEQYV.

V usage is TRBV3-1 and J usage is TRBJ2-5, with 9 bases that match TRBD2. Germline V gives CDR1 LGHDT, CDR2 YNNKEL (reference sequence). The ends lost 1 base at V and 6 bases at J; junction bases unmatched: 9. This CDR3 contains 16 residues. CDR3 nucleotides: TGTGCCAGCAGCCAAGGGATTGCGGGGGGGCGGAAGACCCAGTACTTC. It encodes CASSQGIAGGRKTQYF.

The V gene is TRBV5-1, the J gene TRBJ2-3, with 8 bases fitting TRBD1. Unmatched junction bases numbered 3, after V lost 1 base and J lost 2 bases. Germline V gene sequence: CDR1 SGHRS, CDR2 YFSETQ. The CDR3 contains 15 residues. This chain's CDR3 is CASSLSQGATDTQYF. The CDR3 bases are TGCGCCAGCAGCTTGAGTCAGGGGGCCACAGATACGCAGTATTTT.

In its sample, this clonotype was seen a few times. Here the CDR3 reads CASSEGVGREAYEQYF. In DNA, the CDR3 is TGTGCCAGCAGTGAGGGGGTCGGGAGGGAGGCGTACGAGCAGTACTTC. The rearrangement links TRBV2 to TRBJ2-7; 8 bases agree with TRBD2. Germline lookup yields CDR1 SNHLY and CDR2 FYNNEI. CDR3 length: 16 residues. With V trimmed by 3 bases and J by 4 bases, 11 bases remained unmatched.

V and J are TRBV12-3 or TRBV12-4 and TRBJ2-1, with 10 bases fitting TRBD2. The CDR3 has 14 residues. J gave up 5 bases and V 8 bases, and 6 bases lay outside the gene matches. The CDR3 DNA reads as TGTGCCAGCCGTAGCGGGGGGAAACACAATGAGCAGTTCTTC. Its translation is CASRSGGKHNEQFF.

The chain has TRBV4-2 and TRBJ2-5; no definite D call. The CDR3 contains 13 residues. Germline CDR1 LGHNA, CDR2 YNFKEQ. Trimming stripped 0 bases from V and 4 bases from J, with 6 bases between. CDR3 amino acids: CASSQEGIETQYF. The CDR3 DNA follows: TGTGCCAGCAGCCAAGAAGGAATAGAGACCCAGTACTTC.

This clonotype occurred a few times. The chain links TRBV12-3 or TRBV12-4 to TRBJ1-1; TRBD1 is a possible D gene (6 bases). This CDR3 has 15 residues. V was trimmed by 8 bases and J by 1 base, leaving 17 bases between them. In DNA, the CDR3 is TGTGCCAGCTCAAAGGCGGGGGGCAAGAACACTGAAGCTTTCTTT. This gives the protein CASSKAGGKNTEAFF.

This clonotype has ten or more counts. The chain combines TRBV12-3 or TRBV12-4 with TRBJ2-7; TRBD2 might be the D (5 bases). Between the trimmed V and J ends, which lost 6 bases and 3 bases, there was a span of 12 bases. This CDR3 has 13 amino acids. This CDR3 reads CASSPGLLYEQYF. As DNA, the CDR3 is TGTGCCAGCAGCCCAGGACTTCTCTACGAGCAGTACTTC.

CDR3 loop: CASSEGQDVGYTF. The CDR3 DNA sequence: TGTGCCAGCAGCGAGGGACAGGACGTTGGCTACACCTTC. The genes are TRBV7-8 and TRBJ1-2, with 8 bases lining up with TRBD1. J gave up 7 bases and V 5 bases, and 6 bases lay outside the gene matches. The CDR3 runs 13 residues. Germline V CDR1 and CDR2: SGHVS, FQNEAQ.

The chain has TRBV18 and TRBJ2-1; unclear D gene. CDR1 is KGHSH and CDR2 is LQKENI in the germline V gene. The CDR3 runs to 16 residues. V lost 2 bases to trimming and J lost 0 bases, with 11 bases between them. The CDR3 DNA sequence: TGTGCCAGCTCACCATTTCAGCGCAGCTCCTACAATGAGCAGTTCTTC. This translates into CASSPFQRSSYNEQFF. Full variable domain (rest looked up from reference TRBV18 and TRBJ2-1): NAGVMQNPRHLVRRRGQEARLRCSPMKGHSHVYWYRQLPEEGLKFMVYLQKENIIDESGMPKERFSAEFPKEGPSILRIQQVVRGDSAAYFCASSPFQRSSYNEQFFGPGTRLTVL.

This clonotype turned up a few times. V and J are TRBV4-1 and TRBJ1-3, with a possible D match to TRBD1 (5 bases). The CDR3 sequence is 15 residues long. The germline CDR1 and CDR2 sequences are MGHRA and YSYEKL. V was trimmed by 1 base and J by 4 bases, leaving 11 bases between them. This chain's CDR3 is CASSQVGGSGNTIYF. In nucleotides, the CDR3 is TGCGCCAGCAGCCAAGTCGGGGGGTCAGGAAACACCATATATTTT.

This clonotype was seen repeatedly, ten times or more. The chain recombines TRBV20-1 with TRBJ2-7, with 7 nucleotides matching TRBD1. Germline loops: CDR1 DFQATT, CDR2 SNEGSKA (reference sequence). This CDR3 comprises 13 residues. After removal of 0 bases from V and 3 bases from J, the junction contained 2 bases not matched to a gene. CDR3 coding DNA: TGCAGTGCTAGAGATGACAGGGACTACGAGCAGTACTTC. Encoded protein: CSARDDRDYEQYF.

This clonotype was counted only a few times. The chain has TRBV25-1 and TRBJ2-1; TRBD2 matches at 8 bases. The CDR3 spans 15 residues. Germline trimming cut 5 bases from V and 4 bases from J; bases unmatched to any gene: 7. Per the germline V gene, CDR1 is MGHDK and CDR2 is SYGVNS. In DNA, the CDR3 is TGTGCCAGCAGTCCCACTAGCGGCCTTTACAATGAGCAGTTCTTC. This encodes CASSPTSGLYNEQFF. Full variable domain (outside the CDR3, taken from reference TRBV25-1 and TRBJ2-1): EADIYQTPRYLVIGTGKKITLECSQTMGHDKMYWYQQDPGMELHLIHYSYGVNSTEKGDLSSESTVSRIRTEHFPLTLESARPSHTSQYLCASSPTSGLYNEQFFGPGTRLTVL.

This clonotype was counted a single time. One end of the junction fails to match germline, which may point to a read error. V is TRBV28 and J is TRBJ2-1; possibly TRBD1 for D (6 bases). The length of the CDR3 is 15 residues. In germline, CDR1 is MDHEN, CDR2 SYDVKM. This chain's CDR3 is CASSLMDSSYNEQLF. CDR3 DNA: TGTGCCAGCAGTTTAATGGACAGCTCCTACAATGAGCAGTTATTC.

V and J are TRBV5-1 and TRBJ2-7; the match to TRBD2 covers 8 bases. Per the germline V gene, CDR1 is SGHRS and CDR2 is YFSETQ. The CDR3 runs 17 residues. J was trimmed by 3 bases and V by 0 bases; bases with no gene match: 11. As DNA, the CDR3 is TGCGCCAGCAGCTTGGCGAGTACTAGCGGACACTACTACGAGCAGTACGTC. Translated: CASSLASTSGHYYEQYV.

In this sample, this clonotype turned up many times. This chain joins TRBV6-4 and TRBJ2-3; TRBD1 matches at 10 bases. The CDR3 length is 14 residues. Per the germline V gene, CDR1 is MRHNA and CDR2 is SNTAGT. V gave up 2 bases and J gave up 4 bases; unmatched junction bases: 0. As DNA, the CDR3 is TGTGCCAGCAGTGACGGACAGGGGGCAGATACGCAGTATTTT. As protein: CASSDGQGADTQYF.

In its sample, this clonotype was seen a few times. The rearrangement uses TRBV7-2 and TRBJ2-3; TRBD2 is a possible D gene (5 bases). The germline V and J ends were trimmed by 5 bases and 6 bases, with 21 bases remaining between them. Germline V gene data show CDR1 as SGHTA and CDR2 as FQGNSA. CDR3 size: 16 residues. In nucleotides, the CDR3 is TGTGCCAGCAGCCCCGGCTGGACCGGGGTTCCGGATACGCAGTATTTT. Translation: CASSPGWTGVPDTQYF.

There are a few counts of this clonotype. DNA of the CDR3: TGTGCCAGCAGCTTTAGTGTCCGGGACAGGAAAGAGACCCAGTACTTC. It specifies CASSFSVRDRKETQYF. The chain couples TRBV7-9 to TRBJ2-5, with 8 bases matching TRBD1. The CDR3 loop spans 16 amino acids. The V gene end was trimmed by 3 bases and the J gene end by 3 bases; junction bases not matched to a gene: 9. Germline V gene data show CDR1 as SEHNR and CDR2 as FQNEAQ (reference sequence).

As for this clonotype: The CDR3 does not close with the conserved phenylalanine or tryptophan, likely indicating a read error. This chain links TRBV29-1 with TRBJ2-7; D might be TRBD1 (6 bases). CDR1 is SQVTM, CDR2 ANQGSEA, per germline. The CDR3 totals 13 residues. The V end was cut by 4 bases, the J end by 2 bases, with 12 bases between. The CDR3 DNA sequence: TGCAGCGTTGTACAGGGAATCCCCTACGAGCAGTACTTG. Translation gives CSVVQGIPYEQYL.

This clonotype was seen at least ten times. V and J are TRBV4-1 and TRBJ2-3; possibly TRBD1 or TRBD2 for D (5 bases each). The CDR3 consists of 15 residues. CDR1 is MGHRA and CDR2 is YSYEKL in the germline V gene. V was trimmed by 0 bases and J by 4 bases, leaving 11 bases between them. In DNA, the CDR3 is TGCGCCAGCAGCCAAGAGGGGGTTCCCCCAGATACGCAGTATTTT. Translating it yields CASSQEGVPPDTQYF.

This clonotype was picked up a small number of times. The chain employs TRBV27 and TRBJ1-5, with 8 bases matching TRBD1. The trim removed 8 bases at V and 0 bases at J, leaving 3 bases unmatched. CDR1 and CDR2 from the germline V gene are MNHEY and SMNVEV (reference sequence). This CDR3 has 14 residues. CDR3 loop: CASSGGFSNQPQHF. The CDR3 DNA is TGTGCCAGCTCAGGGGGCTTTAGCAATCAGCCCCAGCATTTT.

This clonotype was detected only a few times. The chain recombines TRBV24-1 with TRBJ2-1; maybe TRBD1 (6 bases). Germline lookup yields CDR1 KGHDR and CDR2 SFDVKD. Trimming shortened V by 8 bases and J by 4 bases, and 11 bases separated the two germline ends. This CDR3 comprises 13 residues. This chain's CDR3 is CATMGAGYNEQFF. The CDR3 DNA reads as TGTGCCACCATGGGGGCTGGGTACAATGAGCAGTTCTTC.

This rearrangement joins TRBV10-3 to TRBJ2-3, with D possibly called TRBD1 or TRBD2 (5 bases each). Trimming took 10 bases from V and 4 from J, leaving 27 bases between them. This CDR3 comprises 17 residues. Germline assignment: CDR1 ENHRY and CDR2 SYGVKD. CDR3: CATAINRGLSSADTQYF. The CDR3 DNA sequence: TGTGCCACTGCAATCAACCGGGGCCTGAGCAGTGCAGATACGCAGTATTTT.

This clonotype was found a few times. The chain has TRBV24-1 and TRBJ2-1; D is unclear. Germline V lookup: CDR1 KGHDR, CDR2 SFDVKD. V lost 0 bases, J lost 14 bases, and 16 bases lay in between. The CDR3 covers 14 residues. CDR3 sequence reads: CATSDLPPGPRKFF. The DNA for the CDR3 is TGTGCCACCAGTGATTTGCCCCCCGGCCCCCGGAAGTTCTTC.

This clonotype was detected a few times. This sequence joins TRBV18 and TRBJ2-6, with TRBD1 matching over 8 bases. From germline, CDR1 is KGHSH and CDR2 LQKENI. Trimming took 6 bases from V and 4 from J; bases not matched to a gene: 8. The CDR3 has 16 residues. CDR3 region: CASSDLTGAGANVLTF. The CDR3 DNA reads TGTGCCAGCTCGGACCTGACAGGGGCAGGGGCCAACGTCCTGACTTTC.

This clonotype was seen more than once but under ten times. V gene TRBV3-1 combines with J gene TRBJ1-1, with D unclear. The CDR3 has 17 amino acids. Between the trimmed V and J ends, which lost 0 bases and 1 base, there was a span of 15 bases. The germline CDR1 and CDR2 sequences are LGHDT and YNNKEL (reference sequence). CDR3 DNA sequence: TGTGCCAGCAGCCAAGATCTGGCCAGTTGGACGAACACTGAAGCTTTCTTT. Its protein is CASSQDLASWTNTEAFF.

This clonotype has a handful of counts. V and J are TRBV11-2 and TRBJ2-7; D gene uncertain. CDR1 and CDR2 from the germline V gene are SGHAT and FQNNGV. CDR3 length equals 16 residues. The V gene lost 4 bases and the J gene lost 0 bases, with 16 bases spanning the gap. This CDR3 reads CASSSPDSWASYEQYF. The CDR3 nucleotides read TGTGCCAGCAGCTCGCCCGATAGCTGGGCCTCCTACGAGCAGTACTTC.